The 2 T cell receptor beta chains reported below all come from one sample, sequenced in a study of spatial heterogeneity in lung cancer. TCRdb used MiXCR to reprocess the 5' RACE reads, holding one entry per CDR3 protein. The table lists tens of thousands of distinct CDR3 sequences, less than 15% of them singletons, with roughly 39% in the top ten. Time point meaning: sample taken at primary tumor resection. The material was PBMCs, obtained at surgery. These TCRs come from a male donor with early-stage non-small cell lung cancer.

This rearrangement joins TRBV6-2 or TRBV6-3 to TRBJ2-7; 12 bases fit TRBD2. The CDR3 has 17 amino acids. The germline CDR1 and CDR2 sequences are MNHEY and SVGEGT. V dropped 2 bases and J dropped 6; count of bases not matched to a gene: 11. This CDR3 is CASSYALAGGIVPEQYF. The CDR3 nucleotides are TGTGCCAGCAGTTACGCACTAGCGGGAGGAATCGTCCCCGAGCAGTACTTC.

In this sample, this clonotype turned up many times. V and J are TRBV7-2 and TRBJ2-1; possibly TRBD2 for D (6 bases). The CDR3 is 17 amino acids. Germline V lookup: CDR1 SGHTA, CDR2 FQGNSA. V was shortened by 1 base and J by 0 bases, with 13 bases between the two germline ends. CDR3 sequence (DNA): TGTGCCAGCAGCTTAGTGGGGGGACGGAGCTCCTACAATGAGCAGTTCTTC. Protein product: CASSLVGGRSSYNEQFF.